This entry features one T cell receptor (beta chain) sequence. Its antigen is undetermined. Relapses following autologous stem cell transplantation were seen in all patients, with brentuximab vedotin exposure varying. Sequencing was performed with immunoSEQ multiplex PCR; in TCRdb, only in-frame clones are kept and a portion is missing. The sample consists of around 27,000 clones, 82% of them appearing once. The data originate from a study of PD-1 blockade in classical Hodgkin lymphoma. Turning to the study itself: Patients were infused with nivolumab 3 mg/kg every 2 weeks.

Per the germline V gene, CDR1 is SGHTA and CDR2 is FQGNSA. The CDR3 spans 16 residues. J lost 5 bases, V lost 5 bases, and 13 bases had no gene match. Study-wide findings and caveats: The study found complete responders had baseline diversity similar to newly diagnosed patients. Reported findings placed baseline TCR diversity lower in newly diagnosed patients (compared with healthy donors). Later analyses included only patients treated at least 1 year post-ASCT.

The specimen was peripheral blood mononuclear cells (PBMCs), collected before the second cycle of nivolumab. This receptor was obtained from a human donor with classical Hodgkin lymphoma. This chain uses TRBV7-2 with TRBJ2-5; 8 bases align to TRBD1. Here the CDR3 reads CASSLVDRGISETQYF. The DNA of the CDR3 is TGTGCCAGCAGCCTTGTAGACAGGGGCATATCGGAGACCCAGTACTTC.